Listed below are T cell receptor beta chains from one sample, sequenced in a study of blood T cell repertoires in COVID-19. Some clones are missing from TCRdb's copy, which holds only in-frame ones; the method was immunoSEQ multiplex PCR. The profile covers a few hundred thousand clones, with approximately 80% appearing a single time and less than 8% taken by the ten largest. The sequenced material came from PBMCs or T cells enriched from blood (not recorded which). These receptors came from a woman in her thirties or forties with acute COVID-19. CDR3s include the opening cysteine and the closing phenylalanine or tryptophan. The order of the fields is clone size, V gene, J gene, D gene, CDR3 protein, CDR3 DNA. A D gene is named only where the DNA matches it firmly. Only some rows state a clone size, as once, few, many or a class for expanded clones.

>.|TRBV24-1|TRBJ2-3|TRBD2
CATSDLAGLGANTQYF
TGTGCCACCAGTGATTTGGCGGGACTAGGAGCTAATACGCAGTATTTT
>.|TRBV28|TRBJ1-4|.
CASSPTSGGIGDNEKLFF
TGTGCCAGCAGTCCAACGTCGGGGGGCATCGGTGATAATGAAAAACTGTTTTTT
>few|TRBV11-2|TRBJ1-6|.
CASSLGGNSPLHF
TGTGCCAGCAGCTTGGGAGGGAACTCACCCCTCCACTTT
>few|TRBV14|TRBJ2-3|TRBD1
CASSQVFGQATDTQYF
TGTGCCAGCAGCCAAGTATTCGGACAGGCCACAGATACGCAGTATTTT
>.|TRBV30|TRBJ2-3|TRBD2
CAQGWGGPSTDTQYF
TGTGCCCAAGGGTGGGGGGGACCTAGCACAGATACGCAGTATTTT
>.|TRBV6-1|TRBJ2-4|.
CASSAVAGVMANIQYF
TGTGCCAGCAGTGCCGTTGCAGGGGTGATGGCTAACATTCAGTACTTC
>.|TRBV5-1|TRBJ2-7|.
CASSLEMKDYSYEQYF
TGCGCCAGCAGCCTAGAAATGAAAGACTACTCCTACGAGCAGTACTTC
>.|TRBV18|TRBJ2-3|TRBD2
CASSRTSGDTDTQYF
TGTGCCAGCTCCCGGACTAGCGGGGACACAGATACGCAGTATTTT
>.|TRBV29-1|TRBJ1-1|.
CSAPLEGSLRRGHFF
TGCAGCGCCCCCTTAGAGGGCAGCCTTAGGAGGGGCCATTTCTTT
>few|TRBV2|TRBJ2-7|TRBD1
CASSDRNRGTYEQYF
TGTGCCAGCAGTGATAGGAACAGGGGGACCTACGAGCAGTACTTC
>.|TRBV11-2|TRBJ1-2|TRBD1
CASSPTRTGGSYGYTF
TGTGCCAGCAGCCCAACCCGAACAGGGGGCTCTTATGGCTACACCTTC
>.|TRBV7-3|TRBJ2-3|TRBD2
CASSRIAGGADTQYF
TGTGCCAGCAGCCGGATAGCGGGAGGGGCAGATACGCAGTATTTT
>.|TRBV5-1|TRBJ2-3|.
CASSLKVQKSSTDTQYF
TGCGCCAGCAGCTTGAAAGTCCAGAAATCTAGCACAGATACGCAGTATTTT
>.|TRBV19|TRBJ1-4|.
CASSIFQNRFEKLFF
TGTGCCAGTAGTATATTCCAGAACAGGTTTGAAAAACTGTTTTTT
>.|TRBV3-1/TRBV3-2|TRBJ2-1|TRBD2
CASSHSAGGDNEQFF
TGTGCCAGCAGCCATTCAGCGGGGGGCGACAATGAGCAGTTCTTC
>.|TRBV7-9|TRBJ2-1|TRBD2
CASRQTSGGSSYNEQFF
TGTGCCAGCAGGCAAACTAGCGGGGGGTCGTCCTACAATGAGCAGTTCTTC
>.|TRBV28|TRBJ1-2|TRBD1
CASSSDLTGSTYGYTF
TGTGCCAGCAGTTCAGATTTGACAGGGAGTACCTATGGCTACACCTTC
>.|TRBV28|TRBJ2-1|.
CASSLFTQGNEQFF
TGTGCCAGCAGTTTATTCACCCAGGGGAATGAGCAGTTCTTC
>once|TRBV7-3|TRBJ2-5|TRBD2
CASSPSGGQETQYF
TGTGCCAGCAGCCCAAGCGGGGGACAAGAGACCCAGTACTTC
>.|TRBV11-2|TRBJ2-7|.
CASSLVGFYEQYF
TGTGCCAGCAGCTTAGTCGGGTTTTACGAGCAGTACTTC
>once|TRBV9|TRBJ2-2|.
CASSVEGGGRSTGELFF
TGTGCCAGCAGCGTAGAAGGTGGCGGCAGAAGCACCGGGGAGCTGTTTTTT
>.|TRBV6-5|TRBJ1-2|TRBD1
CASRDREALYYGYTF
TGTGCCAGCAGGGACAGGGAGGCCCTCTACTATGGCTACACCTTC
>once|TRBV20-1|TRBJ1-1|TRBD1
CSASSTGGTEAFF
TGCAGTGCTAGTTCTACAGGGGGCACTGAAGCTTTCTTT
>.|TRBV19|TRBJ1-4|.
CASSMNGEVANEKLFF
TGTGCCAGTAGTATGAACGGAGAGGTAGCTAATGAAAAACTGTTTTTT
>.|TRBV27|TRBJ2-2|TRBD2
CASSLSLAGAGELFF
TGTGCCAGCAGTTTATCACTAGCGGGGGCCGGGGAGCTGTTTTTT
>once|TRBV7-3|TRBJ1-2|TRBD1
CASSLNAGGGYTF
TGTGCCAGTAGCTTAAACGCAGGGGGAGGCTACACCTTC
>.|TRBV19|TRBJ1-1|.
CASSIWGGADTEAFF
TGTGCCAGTAGTATTTGGGGGGGCGCGGACACTGAAGCTTTCTTT
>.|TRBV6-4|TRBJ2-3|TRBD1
CASSDLPPGQGADTQYF
TGTGCCAGCAGTGACTTACCCCCGGGACAGGGGGCAGATACGCAGTATTTT
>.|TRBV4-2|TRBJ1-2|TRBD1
CASSPGQGGYGYTF
TGTGCCAGCAGCCCCGGACAGGGAGGCTATGGCTACACCTTC
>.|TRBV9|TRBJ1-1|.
CASSPDRRDHTEAFF
TGTGCCAGCAGCCCCGATCGGCGGGATCACACTGAAGCTTTCTTT
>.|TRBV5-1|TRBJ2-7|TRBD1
CASMVQGDFNEQYF
TGCGCCAGCATGGTCCAGGGGGATTTCAACGAGCAGTACTTC
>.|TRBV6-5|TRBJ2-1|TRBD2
CASSSGSANEQFF
TGTGCCAGCTCTAGCGGGAGTGCAAATGAGCAGTTCTTC
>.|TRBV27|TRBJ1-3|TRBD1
CASSPRGSGNTIYF
TGTGCCAGCAGCCCCAGGGGGAGCGGAAACACCATATATTTT
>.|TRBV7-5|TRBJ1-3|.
CARSDWAGNTIYF
TGTGCCAGAAGCGACTGGGCTGGAAACACCATATATTTT
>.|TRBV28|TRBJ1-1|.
CASLRSRGETEAFF
TGTGCCTCTCTCCGGTCGCGGGGTGAGACTGAAGCTTTCTTT
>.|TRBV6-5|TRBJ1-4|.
CASSFSRQEKLFF
TGTGCCAGCAGTTTTTCTCGACAGGAAAAACTGTTTTTT